This TCR beta chain was obtained from a study of blood T cell repertoires in COVID-19. Study-wide context: T cells, B-cell-depleted T cells, or PBMCs supplied cDNA or gDNA.

Germline loops: CDR1 SGHTA, CDR2 FQGNSA. V was cut by 1 base and J by 9 bases, with 12 bases left in between. This CDR3 is 13 amino acids long. TCRdb's table, derived via immunoSEQ multiplex PCR, lists solely in-frame clones and lacks some. The data contain 250,000 to 300,000 clones, about nine tenths of them seen just once; the ten biggest clones take up 2% to 2.5%. The chain combines TRBV7-2 with TRBJ1-1, with a tentative D call TRBD1 (5 bases). The receptor comes from a woman aged 40 to 55 with acute COVID-19. Input material: PBMCs or T cells enriched from blood (not recorded which). CDR3 sequence: CASSLGENRKAFF. The CDR3 DNA follows: TGTGCCAGCAGCTTAGGCGAGAACAGGAAAGCTTTCTTT.